This T cell receptor beta chain was documented in a study of PD-L1 blockade in urothelial cancer. Study observations and caveats: Better survival was forecast by a pretreatment blood TCR clonality below the median.

The data were produced by immunoSEQ multiplex PCR, yet TCRdb's version contains in-frame clones alone and is incomplete. The sample includes 70,000 or so clones, about 85% of them seen just once. As concerns this clone: Antigen specificity is unknown.

CDR3 length: 12 residues. Per the germline V gene, CDR1 is SQVTM and CDR2 is ANQGSEA. V was cut by 4 bases and J by 2 bases, with 8 bases left in between. Specimen: PBMCs, collected around atezolizumab (anti-PD-L1) treatment. The chain carries TRBV29-1 and TRBJ2-5; the D is unclear. The clonotype originates from a man between 65 and 80 years old with urothelial cancer. This CDR3 is CSVGVTQETQYF. The CDR3 region has the DNA TGCAGCGTTGGGGTGACACAAGAGACCCAGTACTTC.